One and the same sample provided the 10 T cell receptor beta chains below, sequenced in a study of blood T cell repertoires in COVID-19. The method was immunoSEQ multiplex PCR; TCRdb's version includes in-frame clones alone and lacks a portion of them. This table holds some 130,000 clones, 84% found once. Input material: peripheral blood. These receptor sequences come from a woman between 25 and 40 years old who had recovered from COVID-19.

The V and J genes are TRBV3-1 (or the pseudogene TRBV3-2) and TRBJ2-1; the match to TRBD1 covers 7 bases. The CDR3 is 16 residues long. The V gene's germline CDR1 is LGHDT and CDR2 YNNKEL (reference sequence). Germline trimming cut 3 bases from V and 3 bases from J; bases unmatched to any gene: 8. The chain's CDR3 is CASSHYRGGVYNEQFF. The CDR3 bases are TGTGCCAGCAGCCACTACAGGGGTGGGGTCTACAATGAGCAGTTCTTC.

The rearrangement uses TRBV5-1 and TRBJ2-2; D remains ambiguous. CDR1 and CDR2 (germline): SGHRS, YFSETQ. V was clipped by 0 bases and J by 0 bases, with 3 bases between them. There are 14 residues in the CDR3. CDR3 sequence (DNA): TGCGCCAGCAGCTTGGCGGCGAACACCGGGGAGCTGTTTTTT. Its protein is CASSLAANTGELFF.

CDR3 bases: TGTGCCAGCAGCCAAGATTTTGGGGCGAGTTACGAGCAGTACTTC. Its protein is CASSQDFGASYEQYF. This chain connects TRBV14 to TRBJ2-7, with D perhaps TRBD1 (5 bases). The germline CDR1 and CDR2 sequences are SGHDN and FVKESK. Trimming stripped 0 bases from V and 4 bases from J, with 13 bases between. The CDR3 loop spans 15 amino acids.

V is TRBV7-2 and J is TRBJ2-1, with 16 positions matching TRBD2. The CDR3 sequence is 19 residues long. Germline V CDR1 and CDR2: SGHTA, FQGNSA. J was trimmed by 3 bases and V by 5 bases; bases with no gene match: 10. The DNA of the CDR3 is TGTGCCAGCAGCCCCCGACGGGGACTAGCGGGGGGGTACTACAATGAGCAGTTCTTC. This gives the protein CASSPRRGLAGGYYNEQFF.

The gene calls are TRBV18 and TRBJ2-7; 8 bases are a match to TRBD1. The trim removed 3 bases at V and 3 bases at J, leaving 4 bases unmatched. The germline CDR1 and CDR2 sequences are KGHSH and LQKENI. This CDR3 region has 14 residues. CDR3 region: CASSPADRGYEQYF. In DNA form, the CDR3 reads TGTGCCAGCTCACCTGCCGACAGGGGCTACGAGCAGTACTTC. Combining the CDR3 with reference TRBV18 and TRBJ2-7 gives the whole variable domain NAGVMQNPRHLVRRRGQEARLRCSPMKGHSHVYWYRQLPEEGLKFMVYLQKENIIDESGMPKERFSAEFPKEGPSILRIQQVVRGDSAAYFCASSPADRGYEQYFGPGTRLTVT.

The V call is TRBV11-3, the J call TRBJ2-1; 11 bases are shared with TRBD1. Per germline, CDR1 SGHNT and CDR2 YENEEA. After removal of 3 bases from V and 8 bases from J, the junction contained 9 bases not matched to a gene. The CDR3 runs to 16 residues. In DNA, the CDR3 is TGTGCCAGCAGCTTTTCCGGGACAGGGGGATTGGATGAGCAGTTCTTC. This encodes CASSFSGTGGLDEQFF.

This chain joins TRBV5-8 and TRBJ1-1; no reliable D call. From germline, CDR1 is SGHTS and CDR2 YDEGEE. V lost 0 bases and J lost 8, with 11 bases in between. This CDR3 spans 13 amino acids. The CDR3, as DNA: TGTGCCAGCAGCTTGGGGGAGGCCCGCGAAGCTTTCTTT. Translating gives CASSLGEAREAFF.

This chain links TRBV19 with TRBJ2-7; 8 bases are shared with TRBD1. The CDR3 has 14 residues. V was pared by 5 bases and J by 3 bases, with 6 bases of the junction left unmatched. Germline CDR1 and CDR2: LNHDA and SQIVND (reference sequence). Written as DNA, the CDR3 is TGTGCCAGTAGTGTTGGACAGGGATACTACGAGCAGTACTTC. Its protein is CASSVGQGYYEQYF.

The rearrangement uses TRBV4-2 and TRBJ1-5, with TRBD1 matching 10 bases. V shed 1 base, J shed 1 base, and the junction held 4 bases outside the gene matches. Germline lookup yields CDR1 LGHNA and CDR2 YNFKEQ. The CDR3 runs to 17 residues. The CDR3 DNA reads TGTGCCAGCAGCCAAGGGGGACAGGGGACGAGCAATCAGCCCCAGCATTTT. Its protein product is CASSQGGQGTSNQPQHF.

The count of this clone is one. The CDR3 coding sequence is TGCGCCAGCGGAGCGGGGGGGCACACAGATACGCAGTATTTT. It is translated as CASGAGGHTDTQYF. J is TRBJ2-3 and V is TRBV5-1; TRBD2 aligns across 10 bases. CDR1 SGHRS and CDR2 YFSETQ come from the germline V gene. V shed 7 bases and J 2 bases; nucleotides not matched to a gene: 4. This CDR3 comprises 14 residues. The full variable domain, with the rest looked up from reference TRBV5-1 and TRBJ2-3, is KAGVTQTPRYLIKTRGQQVTLSCSPISGHRSVSWYQQTPGQGLQFLFEYFSETQRNKGNFPGRFSGRQFSNSRSEMNVSTLELGDSALYLCASGAGGHTDTQYFGPGTRLTVL.